This T cell receptor (beta chain) emerged from a study of cytomegalovirus exposure and HLA in healthy donors. Study conclusions and caveats: While the bulk of TCR sequences proved rare, some public TCRs turned up in many donors. In a later analysis, V- and J-gene trimming of beta chains associated with a DCLRE1C missense variant, replicated independently. In an earlier analysis, about 87% or about 30%: the productive usage of most TCR beta V segments.

Primers included in the PCR were 60 Vbeta and 13 Jbeta primers. The assay was immunoSEQ multiplex PCR, and TCRdb's table has in-frame clones only and misses some. The sample features 130,000 to 150,000 clones, with 2.7% in its top ten. Details on this clone: Its antigen is not identified.

The length of the CDR3 is 14 residues. Per germline, CDR1 SGHRS and CDR2 YFSETQ. The V end was cut by 0 bases, the J end by 3 bases, with 10 bases between. The rearrangement links TRBV5-1 to TRBJ2-7, with D maybe TRBD1 (6 bases). Sequenced: PBMCs. The sequence came from a man in his forties in good health and CMV-seronegative. This chain's CDR3 is CASSLGQAGYEQYF. CDR3 coding DNA: TGCGCCAGCAGCTTGGGACAGGCCGGCTACGAGCAGTACTTC. The variable domain in full, with the rest retrieved from reference TRBV5-1 and TRBJ2-7, is KAGVTQTPRYLIKTRGQQVTLSCSPISGHRSVSWYQQTPGQGLQFLFEYFSETQRNKGNFPGRFSGRQFSNSRSEMNVSTLELGDSALYLCASSLGQAGYEQYFGPGTRLTVT.